This T cell receptor beta chain was found in a study of identical twins. Study-level points and caveats: Cord blood beta clonotypes that were abundant carried fewer insertions, and memory repertoires showed no such trend. Model-predicted out-of-frame TCR alpha sharing fell below observed values in monozygotic twins.

A few counts support this clonotype. As yet, its antigen is unknown. Only healthy Caucasians were enrolled as donors. V was pared by 1 base and J by 1 base, with 11 bases between. Per the germline V gene, CDR1 is MNHNY and CDR2 is SVGAGI (reference sequence). The CDR3 runs 15 residues. TCRdb reprocessed the 5' RACE reads with MiXCR, giving one entry per CDR3 protein. Here the sample spans 1.5 million to 2 million distinct CDR3 sequences, roughly 35% being singletons. The chain recombines TRBV6-6 with TRBJ2-7; tentatively, D is TRBD1 or TRBD2 (6 bases each). Sequenced sample: cord blood. This TCR came from a newborn girl in good health. The CDR3 is CASSYWGAPSYEQYF. CDR3 DNA: TGTGCCAGCAGTTACTGGGGGGCCCCTTCCTACGAGCAGTACTTC.